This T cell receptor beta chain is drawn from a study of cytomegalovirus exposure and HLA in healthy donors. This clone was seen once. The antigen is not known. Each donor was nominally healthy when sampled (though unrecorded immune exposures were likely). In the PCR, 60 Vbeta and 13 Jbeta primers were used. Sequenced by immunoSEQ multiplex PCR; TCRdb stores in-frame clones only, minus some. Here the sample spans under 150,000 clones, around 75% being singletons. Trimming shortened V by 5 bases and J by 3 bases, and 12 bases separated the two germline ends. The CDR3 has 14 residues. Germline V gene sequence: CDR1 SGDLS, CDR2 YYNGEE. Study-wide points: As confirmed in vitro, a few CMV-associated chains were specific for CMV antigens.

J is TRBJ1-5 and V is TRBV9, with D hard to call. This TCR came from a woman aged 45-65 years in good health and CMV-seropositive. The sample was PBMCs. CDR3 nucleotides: TGTGCCAGCAGTGGACTGAGCAACAATCAGCCCCAGCATTTT. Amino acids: CASSGLSNNQPQHF. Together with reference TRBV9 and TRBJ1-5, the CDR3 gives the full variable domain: DSGVTQTPKHLITATGQRVTLRCSPRSGDLSVYWYQQSLDQGLQFLIQYYNGEERAKGNILERFSAQQFPDLHSELNLSSLELGDSALYFCASSGLSNNQPQHFGDGTRLSIL.